The clone carrying this T cell receptor (beta chain) was found a few times. What it recognizes is unknown. CDR3 length: 16 residues. Germline values: CDR1 LNHDA, CDR2 SQIVND (reference sequence). V lost 3 bases and J lost 0, with 11 bases in between. This sample is part of a study of cytomegalovirus exposure and HLA in healthy donors. Whole-study results and caveats: Data from an earlier analysis indicated that most TCR beta V segments were productive either about 90% or about 30% of the time. Cytomegalovirus status, reportedly, was diagnosed with high specificity and sensitivity by the classifier. HLA alleles showed associations with some 17,000 TCR beta sequences in a later analysis, at a 0.05 false discovery rate. No immune exposure information besides CMV serostatus was available.

Amplification used 60 Vbeta primers and 13 Jbeta primers. Assay: immunoSEQ multiplex PCR; the TCRdb copy retains only in-frame clones and omits some. Of some 150,000 clones detected, roughly 83% appear once; the ten largest clones hold over 1.5%. This sequence was found in a woman between 18 and 29 years old in good health and CMV-seronegative. The rearrangement joins TRBV19 to TRBJ1-4; D unclear. Sequenced: PBMCs. The CDR3 is CASSMRLLATNEKLFF. In DNA, the CDR3 is TGTGCCAGTAGTATGAGGCTCCTAGCAACTAATGAAAAACTGTTTTTT.